This T cell receptor (beta chain) stems from a study of T cells expressing NK-cell markers. Background on the study: TCR beta repertoires came from sorted CD3+CD56+NKG2C+, CD3+CD56+NKG2C- and CD3+CD56-NKG2C+ T cells.

5'RACE template switching with UMIs produced the TCR beta cDNA. One entry per CDR3 protein, without DNA, is what TCRdb gives after re-calling the 5' RACE reads. Its listing shows about 150,000 distinct CDR3 sequences. Per the germline V gene, CDR1 is SNHLY and CDR2 is FYNNEI. This CDR3 is 14 amino acids long. Remarks on this clonotype: The antigen is undetermined.

Study results and limitations: Whether expanded NKG2C-expressing T cell clones recognize HCMV is unknown.

The chain carries TRBV2 and TRBJ1-2; lacking DNA, the TRBD1 call made by TCRdb goes unchecked. The sequenced sample consisted of blood T cells: a sorted CD56 or NKG2C T cell subset, CD4+ or CD8+ T cells, or bulk PBMC T cells (not recorded which). The TCR comes from a man aged 18 to 69 in good health. The CDR3 reads CASSETGFPYGYTF.